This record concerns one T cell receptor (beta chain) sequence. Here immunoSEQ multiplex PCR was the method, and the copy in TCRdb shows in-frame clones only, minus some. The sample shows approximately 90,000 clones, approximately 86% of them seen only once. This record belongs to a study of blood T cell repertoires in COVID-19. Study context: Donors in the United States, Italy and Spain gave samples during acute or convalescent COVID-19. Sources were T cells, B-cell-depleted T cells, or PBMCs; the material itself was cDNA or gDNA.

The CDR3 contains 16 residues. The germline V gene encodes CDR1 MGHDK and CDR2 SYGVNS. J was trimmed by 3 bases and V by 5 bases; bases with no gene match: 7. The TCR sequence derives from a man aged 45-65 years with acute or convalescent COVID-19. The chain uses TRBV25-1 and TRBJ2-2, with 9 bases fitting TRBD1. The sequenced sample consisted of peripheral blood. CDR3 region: CASSTDRGAYTGELFF. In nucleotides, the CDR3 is TGTGCCAGCAGTACAGACAGGGGGGCCTACACCGGGGAGCTGTTTTTT.